The 31 T cell receptor beta chains listed next were all sequenced from one sample in a study of T cells in women clearing cervical HPV infection. TCRdb's table, derived via immunoSEQ multiplex PCR, lists solely in-frame clones and lacks some. The repertoire table contains about 36,000 clones. Sequencing was performed on blood buffy coat. All receptors derive from a woman between 18 and 70 years old with a cervical HPV16 infection that either progressed to CIN3+ or cleared (not recorded which).

Regarding this clone: Sequencing ends 3 residues short of the CDR3 end; the germline J gene provides the rest. The chain is built from TRBV7-9 and TRBJ2-1; D ambiguous. Trimming removed 0 bases from V and 0 bases from J, with 6 bases in between. Germline CDR1 and CDR2: SEHNR and FQNEAQ (reference sequence). The length of the CDR3 is 15 residues. CDR3 bases read: TGTGCCAGCAGCTTAGCGCTTAGCTCCTACAATGAG. Translation gives CASSLALSSYNE. The full CDR3 protein reads CASSLALSSYNEQFF.

As to this clone: Sequencing ends 3 residues short of the CDR3 end; the germline J gene provides the rest. This chain joins TRBV6-2 or TRBV6-3 and TRBJ2-3; weak D call: TRBD2 (6 bases). With 5 bases removed from V and 5 bases from J, the gap between germline ends came to 20 bases. Germline V lookup: CDR1 MNHEY, CDR2 SVGEGT. The CDR3 consists of 16 residues. The CDR3 DNA, read in part, is TGTGCCAGCAGTACACACCGGGGAGGAGCGGGAGATACG. This codes for CASSTHRGGAGDT. The full-length CDR3 reads as CASSTHRGGAGDTQYF.

Regarding this clone: A junction boundary mismatches the germline segment, possibly from a read error. The CDR3 extends 3 residues past the end of the read, so its final part is completed from the germline J gene. This sample includes further DNA sequences coding for the same CDR3. The chain is built from TRBV30 and TRBJ1-3; 9 nucleotides align to TRBD1. The CDR3 covers 16 residues. Germline V gene data show CDR1 as GTSNPN and CDR2 as SVGIG (reference sequence). This CDR3 reads CAWILLGTGNGNTIYF. The DNA read from the CDR3 is TGTGCCTGGATCCTCCTCGGGACAGGGAACGGAAACACT.

Turning to this clone: Read coverage stops 3 residues before the CDR3 terminus; the germline J gene supplies the remainder. This rearrangement joins TRBV5-1 to TRBJ1-6; 11 bases line up with TRBD1. Germline loops: CDR1 SGHRS, CDR2 YFSETQ. The ends lost 5 bases at V and 3 bases at J; junction bases unmatched: 1. The CDR3 has 15 residues. CDR3 loop: CASRGTGGYNSPLHF. The part of the CDR3 DNA that was read is TGCGCCAGCAGAGGGACAGGGGGCTATAATTCACCC. The full variable domain, with the rest looked up from reference TRBV5-1 and TRBJ1-6, is KAGVTQTPRYLIKTRGQQVTLSCSPISGHRSVSWYQQTPGQGLQFLFEYFSETQRNKGNFPGRFSGRQFSNSRSEMNVSTLELGDSALYLCASRGTGGYNSPLHFGNGTRLTVT.

Concerning this clone: The CDR3 end lies 3 residues beyond the end of the read and is filled in from the germline J gene. The V call is TRBV6-1, the J call TRBJ1-5, with 12 bases lining up with TRBD1. CDR1 and CDR2 from the germline V gene are MNHNS and SASEGT. The trim removed 4 bases at V and 0 bases at J, leaving 7 bases unmatched. The CDR3 loop spans 18 amino acids. The CDR3 loop reads CASSGAGTGGSSNQPQHF. The part of the CDR3 DNA that was read is TGTGCCAGCAGTGGAGCCGGGACAGGGGGCTCTAGCAATCAGCCC.

CDR3 amino acids: CASSSRDRAYNEQFF. The DNA read from the CDR3 is TGTGCCAGCAGTTCCCGGGACAGAGCGTACAATGAG. The chain recombines TRBV12-3 or TRBV12-4 with TRBJ2-1; 7 bases are a match to TRBD1. The read ends 3 residues early relative to the CDR3; the germline J gene fills the gap. The CDR3 spans 15 residues. Losses at the gene ends were 4 bases for V and 4 bases for J; bases not matched to a gene: 7.

CDR3 DNA (partial): TGCGCCAGCAGCTTGGATGGGCAGGGTGCCTACGAG. It translates to CASSLDGQGAYE. In full, the CDR3 is CASSLDGQGAYEQYF. The gene calls are TRBV5-1 and TRBJ2-7, with D maybe TRBD1 (5 bases). Read coverage stops 3 residues before the CDR3 terminus; the germline J gene supplies the remainder. This CDR3 has 15 amino acids. Per germline, CDR1 SGHRS and CDR2 YFSETQ. V was pared by 0 bases and J by 2 bases, with 12 bases between.

Turning to this clone: The sequenced fragment ends 3 residues before the CDR3 boundary, so the rest is inferred from the germline J gene. The V and J genes are TRBV7-6 and TRBJ1-4; a possible D gene is TRBD1 (5 bases). The CDR3 is 14 residues long. Germline CDR1 reads SGHVS; CDR2 reads FNYEAQ. Trimming removed 5 bases at V and 0 bases at J, with 7 bases between. Incomplete CDR3 DNA: TGTGCCAGCAGCCGACAGTCAACTAATGAAAAA. Amino acid sequence: CASSRQSTNEK. The entire CDR3 is CASSRQSTNEKLFF.

On this clone itself: The CDR3 end is not reached by the read, which stops 3 residues before it; the germline J gene fills it in. The chain carries TRBV5-1 and TRBJ2-5, with 9 positions matching TRBD1. The ends lost 4 bases at V and 5 bases at J; junction bases unmatched: 6. Germline V gene data show CDR1 as SGHRS and CDR2 as YFSETQ. This CDR3 contains 14 residues. CDR3 sequence: CASSPGQGRETQYF. The CDR3 DNA, read in part, is TGCGCCAGCAGCCCCGGACAGGGGAGGGAGACC.

As concerns this clone: The CDR3 end falls 3 residues outside the read, so it is completed with the germline J gene. The sample carries other DNA sequences with the same CDR3. V is TRBV5-1 and J is TRBJ1-3; TRBD1 aligns across 8 bases. Trimming cost V 2 bases and J 2 bases; bases outside gene matches: 3. Per germline, CDR1 SGHRS and CDR2 YFSETQ. The CDR3 consists of 15 residues. This chain's CDR3 is CASSFETGAGNTIYF. The covered CDR3 bases are TGCGCCAGCAGCTTTGAGACAGGGGCTGGAAACACC.

To note about this clone: Read data end 3 residues before the CDR3 end; the end is taken from the germline J gene. The chain recombines TRBV19 with TRBJ1-6; TRBD1 matches at 7 bases. This CDR3 comprises 15 residues. The junction had 6 bases not matched to a gene; V was cut back by 3 bases and J by 7 bases. Germline loops: CDR1 LNHDA, CDR2 SQIVND (reference sequence). The CDR3 bases that were read are TGTGCCAGTAGTATTGGGACAGCGAAAAATTCACCC. It specifies CASSIGTAKNSP. The whole CDR3 reads CASSIGTAKNSPLHF.

About this clone: The junction departs from the called germline gene at one end, perhaps through a read error. The DNA ends 3 residues before the CDR3 does, and the rest of the CDR3 is filled in from the germline J gene. The gene calls are TRBV18 and TRBJ1-3; the D is unclear. Germline V gene lookup returns CDR1 KGHSH and CDR2 LQKENI. CDR3 length: 16 amino acids. The covered CDR3 bases are TGTGCCAGCTCACCACTTCTTCCGGACTCTGGAAACACA. It yields the protein CASSPLLPDSGNT. The whole CDR3 region reads CASSPLLPDSGNTIYF.

As regards this clone: Read sequence stops 3 residues before the CDR3 end, and the germline J gene provides the missing end. The chain joins TRBV14 to TRBJ1-2; 10 nucleotides align to TRBD1. V lost 1 base and J lost 7; bases outside the gene matches: 12. The CDR3 has 17 residues. Germline V gives CDR1 SGHDN, CDR2 FVKESK. Incomplete CDR3 DNA: TGTGCCAGCAGCCAAGTTGGGTCCGGGACAGGGGTCCGTGGC. Translating it yields CASSQVGSGTGVRG. The full CDR3 protein reads CASSQVGSGTGVRGYTF.

With respect to this clone: The CDR3 end lies 3 residues beyond the end of the read and is filled in from the germline J gene. The genes are TRBV29-1 and TRBJ1-1, with no clear D. CDR3 length: 13 amino acids. Germline CDR1 reads SQVTM; CDR2 reads ANQGSEA. V was trimmed by 4 bases and J by 4 bases, leaving 13 bases between them. Partial CDR3 DNA: TGCAGCGTTGCCAGTGGTGAGGGCACTGAA. It encodes CSVASGEGTE. The whole CDR3 region reads CSVASGEGTEAFF.

Turning to this clone: The read falls 3 residues short of the CDR3 end, and the missing part is taken from the germline J gene. The rearrangement links TRBV4-1 to TRBJ2-5, with D possibly matching TRBD1 (5 bases). The CDR3 is made up of 14 amino acids. CDR1 and CDR2 from the germline V gene are MGHRA and YSYEKL. V dropped 4 bases and J dropped 1 base, with 10 bases sitting between them. The sequenced CDR3 bases are TGCGCCAGCAGCCTACAGGAGCTCCAAGAGACC. Translated, it gives CASSLQELQET. The whole CDR3 protein reads CASSLQELQETQYF.

On this clone: The CDR3 is cut off 3 residues early in the read; its end comes from the germline J gene. This rearrangement joins TRBV19 to TRBJ1-6; D possibly corresponds to TRBD1 (6 bases). The germline V gene encodes CDR1 LNHDA and CDR2 SQIVND (reference sequence). There are 16 residues in the CDR3. Trimming took off 4 bases at V and 3 bases at J, with 13 bases between the two ends. CDR3 amino acids: CASSKLRQDYNSPLHF. The CDR3 bases that were read are TGTGCCAGTAGTAAGCTACGACAGGACTATAATTCACCC.

About this clone: The CDR3 goes on 3 residues after the read ends, and that part is filled in from the germline J gene. V is TRBV2 and J is TRBJ1-5, with D maybe TRBD1 (5 bases). CDR1 and CDR2 (germline): SNHLY, FYNNEI. CDR3 length: 14 amino acids. The germline V and J ends were trimmed by 5 bases and 2 bases, with 10 bases remaining between them. CDR3 residues: CASSYGGGNQPQHF. Partial CDR3 DNA: TGTGCCAGCAGTTACGGGGGAGGCAATCAGCCC. The whole variable domain, filled in from reference TRBV2 and TRBJ1-5, reads EPEVTQTPSHQVTQMGQEVILRCVPISNHLYFYWYRQILGQKVEFLVSFYNNEISEKSEIFDDQFSVERPDGSNFTLKIRSTKLEDSAMYFCASSYGGGNQPQHFGDGTRLSIL.

As regards this clone: The CDR3 end is not reached by the read, which stops 3 residues before it; the germline J gene fills it in. V and J are TRBV9 and TRBJ1-2; no clear D gene. This CDR3 comprises 15 residues. Germline V gene data show CDR1 as SGDLS and CDR2 as YYNGEE. Trimming pared 0 bases from V and 6 bases from J, leaving 15 bases between. This CDR3 reads CASSVGVRGNNGYTF. Partial CDR3 DNA: TGTGCCAGCAGCGTAGGGGTCCGGGGAAATAATGGC.

On this clone itself: The sequenced fragment ends 3 residues before the CDR3 boundary, so the rest is inferred from the germline J gene. The chain recombines TRBV5-5 with TRBJ2-1, with a tentative D call TRBD1 (6 bases). The CDR3 has 14 residues. From germline, CDR1 is SGHKS and CDR2 YYEKEE (reference sequence). Trimming left V 3 bases short and J 2 bases short, with 9 bases between. Partial CDR3 DNA: TGTGCCAGCAGCTCAACAGGGACCTACAATGAG. Protein: CASSSTGTYNE. In full, the CDR3 is CASSSTGTYNEQFF. Full variable domain (missing parts from reference TRBV5-5 and TRBJ2-1): DAGVTQSPTHLIKTRGQQVTLRCSPISGHKSVSWYQQVLGQGPQFIFQYYEKEERGRGNFPDRFSARQFPNYSSELNVNALLLGDSALYLCASSSTGTYNEQFFGPGTRLTVL.

With regard to this clone: The missing CDR3 end, 3 residues past where the read stops, is filled in from the germline J gene. The genes are TRBV7-9 and TRBJ1-2; D possibly corresponds to TRBD1 (6 bases). This CDR3 is 15 amino acids long. Germline V gene data show CDR1 as SEHNR and CDR2 as FQNEAQ (reference sequence). The part of the CDR3 DNA that was read is TGTGCCAGCAGCTTAGGAGGGGGGGCCACAGATACC. The encoded protein is CASSLGGGATDT. The full CDR3 protein reads CASSLGGGATDTYTF. Complete variable domain (other parts from reference TRBV7-9 and TRBJ1-2): DTGVSQNPRHKITKRGQNVTFRCDPISEHNRLYWYRQTLGQGPEFLTYFQNEAQLEKSRLLSDRFSAERPKGSFSTLEIQRTEQGDSAMYLCASSLGGGATDTYTFGSGTRLTVV.

Partial CDR3 DNA: TGTGCCAGTAGTATCGCAGGGGGCAATTCACCG. This gives the protein CASSIAGGNSP. In full, the CDR3 is CASSIAGGNSPLFF. This chain joins TRBV19 and TRBJ2-2; 8 bases match TRBD1. The read ends 3 residues before the CDR3 terminus; that terminus is restored from the germline J gene. Germline V CDR1 and CDR2: LNHDA, SQIVND (reference sequence). The CDR3 has 14 residues.

Details on this clone: The CDR3 extends 3 residues past the end of the read, so its final part is completed from the germline J gene. The V gene is TRBV5-3, the J gene TRBJ1-1; D might be TRBD1 (5 bases). TRBV5-3 is an open reading frame, and its role is uncertain. Deletions cut 4 bases from V and 3 bases from J, with 19 bases between. The CDR3 has 16 residues. This CDR3 is CARSPWDFPNDTEAFF. The CDR3 bases that were read are TGTGCCAGAAGCCCTTGGGACTTCCCCAACGACACTGAA.

In regard to this clone: The read stops 3 residues short of the end of the CDR3; the missing end is completed from the germline J gene. The chain uses TRBV19 and TRBJ1-5, with D perhaps TRBD1 (5 bases). V lost 6 bases to trimming and J lost 3 bases, with 21 bases between them. Germline V gene sequence: CDR1 LNHDA, CDR2 SQIVND (reference sequence). This CDR3 has 17 amino acids. The covered CDR3 bases are TGTGCCAGTAGCCCTTCGGGGGTAGGAGGGGTCAATCAGCCC. The encoded protein is CASSPSGVGGVNQP. The CDR3, in full, reads CASSPSGVGGVNQPQHF.

A note on this clone: The read ends 3 residues shy of where the CDR3 ends; the end is completed using the germline J gene. The rearrangement uses TRBV2 and TRBJ1-6, with D perhaps TRBD1 (5 bases). Trimming removed 5 bases at V and 7 bases at J, with 15 bases between. CDR3 length equals 15 residues. CDR1 is SNHLY and CDR2 is FYNNEI in the germline V gene. CDR3 DNA, as far as it was read: TGTGCCAGCAGTACCCAGGGCTCTTTGAATTCACCC. Protein sequence: CASSTQGSLNSP. The CDR3 as a whole reads CASSTQGSLNSPLHF.

With regard to this clone: Sequencing ends 3 residues short of the CDR3 end; the germline J gene provides the rest. The chain is built from TRBV5-5 and TRBJ1-2; D unclear. The length of the CDR3 is 15 residues. Germline values: CDR1 SGHKS, CDR2 YYEKEE (reference sequence). CDR3 DNA, as far as it was read: TGTGCCAGCAGCTTGACGTGGGCGTGGCAAGAGACC. Protein: CASSLTWAWQET. The complete CDR3 sequence is CASSLTWAWQETYTF.

Worth noting for this clone: The read terminates 3 residues before the CDR3 end, so the remaining end is supplied by the germline J gene. V is TRBV7-9 and J is TRBJ1-5, with D possibly matching TRBD1 (5 bases). Per the germline V gene, CDR1 is SEHNR and CDR2 is FQNEAQ (reference sequence). The CDR3 consists of 14 residues. V shed 6 bases and J shed 1 base, with 10 bases lying between them. CDR3 loop: CASSTGGSNQPQHF. Partial CDR3 DNA: TGTGCCAGCAGTACCGGGGGAAGCAATCAGCCC.

A note on this clone: The sequenced fragment ends 3 residues before the CDR3 boundary, so the rest is inferred from the germline J gene. The gene calls are TRBV9 and TRBJ2-3; D is perhaps TRBD2 (7 bases). V lost 4 bases and J lost 5, with 20 bases in between. Germline CDR1 and CDR2: SGDLS and YYNGEE. The CDR3 has 16 amino acids. The CDR3: CASSPGGGQVGDTQYF. Partial CDR3 DNA: TGTGCCAGCAGCCCGGGGGGCGGTCAGGTGGGAGATACG.

The chain's CDR3 is CSAAAGVRNDNEQFF. Partial CDR3 DNA: TGCAGTGCCGCTGCAGGTGTCCGGAACGACAATGAG. The genes are TRBV20-1 and TRBJ2-1; D gene uncertain. Sequencing ends 3 residues short of the CDR3 end; the germline J gene provides the rest. This CDR3 is built from 15 residues. Looked up from germline, CDR1 is DFQATT and CDR2 is SNEGSKA (reference sequence). V dropped 6 bases and J dropped 5 bases, with 20 bases sitting between them.

A word on this clone: Sequencing ends 3 residues short of the CDR3 end; the germline J gene provides the rest. The sample has other DNA sequences that encode this CDR3 too. This sequence joins TRBV6-2 or TRBV6-3 and TRBJ2-3; 9 bases line up with TRBD2. CDR1 is MNHEY and CDR2 is SVGEGT in the germline V gene. The V segment lost 2 bases and the J segment 5 bases; nucleotides outside the gene matches: 8. The CDR3 spans 16 residues. The CDR3 reads CASSYHAAGGLDTQYF. The sequenced part of the CDR3 DNA is TGTGCCAGCAGTTACCATGCAGCGGGGGGTTTAGATACG.

A word on this clone: The read terminates 3 residues before the CDR3 end, so the remaining end is supplied by the germline J gene. The rearrangement links TRBV28 to TRBJ1-6, with TRBD1 matching 7 bases. The germline V gene has CDR1 MDHEN and CDR2 SYDVKM. The CDR3 consists of 16 residues. Trimming cost V 8 bases and J 1 base; bases outside gene matches: 8. CDR3 DNA (partial): TGTGCCAGCTCTGGGGCAGGGGGATCCTATAATTCACCC. Residues: CASSGAGGSYNSP. The full CDR3 sequence reads CASSGAGGSYNSPLHF.

About this clone itself: With the read ending 3 residues before the CDR3 end, the germline J gene is used to fill in that end. The rearrangement joins TRBV5-1 to TRBJ2-5; D may be TRBD1 (6 bases). Trimming pared 2 bases from V and 5 bases from J, leaving 16 bases between. CDR1 and CDR2 from the germline V gene are SGHRS and YFSETQ. CDR3 length: 15 residues. The CDR3 DNA, read in part, is TGCGCCAGCAGCTTTAAGACAGGCTTGGGGGAGACC. Translation gives CASSFKTGLGET. The whole CDR3 protein is CASSFKTGLGETQYF.